Following are 26 T cell receptor beta chains from one sample sequenced in a study of blood T cell repertoires in COVID-19. Data came from immunoSEQ multiplex PCR; TCRdb stores just in-frame clones and leaves some out. This sample has over 250,000 clones, with around 87% found just once. Sequenced material: PBMCs or T cells enriched from blood (not recorded which). These receptors all come from a woman aged 30 to 39 who had recovered from COVID-19.

The chain couples TRBV7-3 to TRBJ2-2; 11 bases agree with TRBD2. This CDR3 is built from 19 residues. Germline CDR1 and CDR2: SGHTA and FQGTGA. The V gene end was trimmed by 6 bases and the J gene end by 4 bases; junction bases not matched to a gene: 16. CDR3 residues: CASSTEKASGGYFTGELFF. CDR3 nucleotides: TGTGCCAGCAGTACAGAGAAAGCTAGCGGGGGGTACTTCACCGGGGAGCTGTTTTTT. The full variable domain, completed using reference TRBV7-3 and TRBJ2-2, is GAGVSQTPSNKVTEKGKYVELRCDPISGHTALYWYRQSLGQGPEFLIYFQGTGAADDSGLPNDRFFAVRPEGSVSTLKIQRTERGDSAVYLCASSTEKASGGYFTGELFFGEGSRLTVL.

The chain combines TRBV7-3 with TRBJ2-3; 13 bases map to TRBD2. Germline V gives CDR1 SGHTA, CDR2 FQGTGA. This CDR3 has 16 amino acids. Losses at the gene ends were 5 bases for V and 5 bases for J; bases not matched to a gene: 7. CDR3 sequence reads: CASSPRTSGGIDTQYF. The CDR3, as DNA: TGTGCCAGCAGCCCCCGGACTAGCGGGGGTATAGATACGCAGTATTTT.

The genes are TRBV2 and TRBJ1-1; D remains unclear. Looked up from germline, CDR1 is SNHLY and CDR2 is FYNNEI. The germline V and J ends were trimmed by 2 bases and 4 bases, with 5 bases remaining between them. The CDR3 is made up of 12 amino acids. The CDR3 sequence: CASSELFTEAFF. In DNA, the CDR3 is TGTGCCAGCAGTGAACTCTTCACTGAAGCTTTCTTT.

The gene calls are TRBV3-1 (or the pseudogene TRBV3-2) and TRBJ2-4, with 9 bases lining up with TRBD2. The germline V gene has CDR1 LGHDT and CDR2 YNNKEL (reference sequence). The J segment lost 9 bases and the V segment lost 6 bases, leaving 9 bases of the junction unmatched. The CDR3 runs to 14 residues. Here the CDR3 DNA reads TGTGCCAGCAGGTCGAATAGCGGGGGAGGCATTCAGTACTTC. Protein product: CASRSNSGGGIQYF.

The chain carries TRBV19 and TRBJ1-4; D may be TRBD1 (5 bases). Germline lookup yields CDR1 LNHDA and CDR2 SQIVND (reference sequence). V lost 6 bases to trimming and J lost 0 bases, with 17 bases between them. The CDR3 is 17 residues long. As DNA, the CDR3 is TGTGCCAGTAGGGGCCCTGCCCGACAGCCAACTAATGAAAAACTGTTTTTT. The encoded protein is CASRGPARQPTNEKLFF.

This chain connects TRBV19 to TRBJ1-1, with D unresolved. Trimming removed 0 bases from V and 1 base from J, with 12 bases in between. The CDR3 covers 16 residues. CDR1 is LNHDA and CDR2 is SQIVND in the germline V gene (reference sequence). CDR3 in amino acids: CASSIDLAGKNTEAFF. CDR3 DNA sequence: TGTGCCAGTAGTATAGATCTGGCGGGGAAGAACACTGAAGCTTTCTTT.

This clone is a singleton in its sample. The V gene is TRBV4-1, the J gene TRBJ2-7; 10 bases fit TRBD1. The CDR3 length is 14 residues. Germline V gives CDR1 MGHRA, CDR2 YSYEKL. The V and J ends lost 4 bases and 3 bases, in that order; junction bases with no gene match: 3. The CDR3 region has the DNA TGCGCCAGCAGCCCGGGACAGGGGCGCTACGAGCAGTACTTC. Translating it yields CASSPGQGRYEQYF.

The chain employs TRBV29-1 and TRBJ1-6; 10 nucleotides agree with TRBD1. V lost 8 bases to trimming and J lost 9 bases; unmatched junction nucleotides: 19. CDR3 length: 17 amino acids. Germline values: CDR1 SQVTM, CDR2 ANQGSEA. The CDR3 DNA is TGCAGCCCAGAGCCCCTGCCGAGGGACAGGGGAAGTTCACCCCTCCACTTT. It encodes CSPEPLPRDRGSSPLHF.

The chain uses TRBV5-1 and TRBJ1-1; D is possibly TRBD1 (5 bases). This CDR3 comprises 18 residues. CDR1 and CDR2 from the germline V gene are SGHRS and YFSETQ. Trimming left V 0 bases short and J 0 bases short, with 18 bases between. The CDR3 bases are TGCGCCAGCAGCTTGGAGAGTCCAGGGCGTCAGATGAACACTGAAGCTTTCTTT. This codes for CASSLESPGRQMNTEAFF.

The gene calls are TRBV7-9 and TRBJ2-7; weak D call: TRBD1 (6 bases). Germline loops: CDR1 SEHNR, CDR2 FQNEAQ (reference sequence). Trimming took 2 bases from V and 6 from J, leaving 17 bases between them. The CDR3 consists of 15 residues. The CDR3 coding sequence is TGTGCCAGCAGCTTAAGGCAGGGGATATGGGGCGAGCAGTACTTC. Protein product: CASSLRQGIWGEQYF.

This chain uses TRBV6-5 with TRBJ2-1; maybe TRBD1 (6 bases). Trimming pared 5 bases from V and 10 bases from J, leaving 15 bases between. The length of the CDR3 is 13 residues. Per germline, CDR1 MNHEY and CDR2 SVGAGI. The CDR3 nucleotides are TGTGCCAGCAGTAGAGGGGGTTTGGGAGAGCAGTTCTTC. This sequence encodes CASSRGGLGEQFF.

A single count supports this clone. The CDR3 sequence is CSAGGPGSGYTF. Written as DNA, the CDR3 is TGCAGCGCCGGAGGACCTGGGTCTGGCTACACCTTC. This chain uses TRBV29-1 with TRBJ1-2; no clear D gene. The length of the CDR3 is 12 residues. From germline, CDR1 is SQVTM and CDR2 ANQGSEA. V lost 7 bases and J lost 7, with 16 bases in between.

The V call is TRBV7-9, the J call TRBJ2-1; 8 bases map to TRBD1. The J segment lost 7 bases and the V segment lost 5 bases, leaving 4 bases of the junction unmatched. The germline CDR1 and CDR2 sequences are SEHNR and FQNEAQ (reference sequence). The CDR3 has 13 amino acids. The CDR3 region is CASSRQGLNEQFF. CDR3 DNA: TGTGCCAGCAGCAGACAGGGGTTAAATGAGCAGTTCTTC.

The CDR3 spells CASKGGYYEQYF. As DNA, the CDR3 is TGTGCCAGCAAGGGAGGTTACTACGAGCAGTACTTC. The genes are TRBV12-3 or TRBV12-4 and TRBJ2-7; D may be TRBD2 (6 bases). The CDR3 contains 12 residues. Deletions cut 7 bases from V and 3 bases from J, with 10 bases between.

The CDR3 DNA follows: TGTGCCAGCACCAATCCTAGGGACACAGCTAACTATGGCTACACCTTC. This sequence encodes CASTNPRDTANYGYTF. The rearrangement links TRBV5-4 to TRBJ1-2, with a weak D call TRBD1 (6 bases). Trimming stripped 6 bases from V and 0 bases from J, with 18 bases between. Germline-derived CDR1 and CDR2 are SGHNT and YYREEE (reference sequence). The length of the CDR3 is 16 residues.

J is TRBJ2-3 and V is TRBV27, with 11 nucleotides matching TRBD2. V lost 6 bases, J lost 0 bases, and 8 bases stayed unmatched. There are 17 residues in the CDR3. The germline CDR1 and CDR2 sequences are MNHEY and SMNVEV (reference sequence). In nucleotides, the CDR3 is TGTGCCAGCAGCCGGGGACTAGCGGAACTCAGCACAGATACGCAGTATTTT. Translated: CASSRGLAELSTDTQYF.

The chain couples TRBV23-1 to TRBJ1-4, with 8 bases aligning to TRBD1. TRBV23-1 is placed among ORFs of uncertain function. The CDR3 extends over 17 amino acids. The junction had 8 bases not matched to a gene; V was cut back by 4 bases and J by 1 base. The CDR3, as DNA: TGCGCCAGCAGTCCCGGACAGGGCGAGGGAACTAATGAAAAACTGTTTTTT. Translation: CASSPGQGEGTNEKLFF.

The rearrangement uses TRBV11-2 and TRBJ1-1, with 8 nucleotides matching TRBD1. This CDR3 is built from 14 residues. CDR1 is SGHAT and CDR2 is FQNNGV in the germline V gene. V lost 4 bases and J lost 2; bases outside the gene matches: 3. CDR3 protein: CASSSGGYNTEAFF. In nucleotides, the CDR3 is TGTGCCAGCAGCTCAGGGGGCTACAACACTGAAGCTTTCTTT.

CDR3 nucleotide sequence: TGTGCCAGCAGCTCCAGTTACAGGGGTAATTCGGTAGTGAACACTGAAGCTTTCTTT. Protein: CASSSSYRGNSVVNTEAFF. The genes are TRBV7-2 and TRBJ1-1; TRBD1 matches 7 bases. In germline, CDR1 is SGHTA, CDR2 FQGNSA. The junction had 17 bases not matched to a gene; V was cut back by 4 bases and J by 0 bases. The CDR3 spans 19 residues. Using reference TRBV7-2 and TRBJ1-1 for the parts outside the CDR3, the full variable domain is GAGVSQSPSNKVTEKGKDVELRCDPISGHTALYWYRQSLGQGLEFLIYFQGNSAPDKSGLPSDRFSAERTGGSVSTLTIQRTQQEDSAVYLCASSSSYRGNSVVNTEAFFGQGTRLTVV.

The chain recombines TRBV5-8 with TRBJ1-5, with 12 bases aligning to TRBD1. The CDR3 runs to 15 residues. Trimming removed 4 bases from V and 7 bases from J; junction bases left unmatched: 6. Per the germline V gene, CDR1 is SGHTS and CDR2 is YDEGEE. The CDR3: CASSPGTGGGQPQHF. CDR3 nucleotides: TGTGCCAGCAGCCCCGGGACAGGGGGCGGACAGCCCCAGCATTTT.

A word on this clone: Different DNA sequences within this sample yield the same CDR3. The chain uses TRBV27 and TRBJ1-2; D is possibly TRBD1 (6 bases). The CDR3 contains 15 residues. Germline CDR1 and CDR2: MNHEY and SMNVEV (reference sequence). The ends were cut back, 8 bases at V and 6 bases at J, with 22 bases in the middle. The CDR3 is CASARLNRDGHGYTF. CDR3 DNA: TGTGCCAGCGCCCGCCTAAACAGGGACGGGCATGGCTACACCTTC.

The chain combines TRBV19 with TRBJ2-7; D is perhaps TRBD2 (6 bases). V was trimmed by 1 base and J by 7 bases, leaving 20 bases between them. The CDR3 is 16 residues long. Germline CDR1 LNHDA, CDR2 SQIVND (reference sequence). CDR3: CASSIGTADQSGEQYF. As DNA, the CDR3 is TGTGCCAGTAGTATAGGGACGGCGGACCAAAGCGGGGAGCAGTACTTC. Combining the CDR3 with reference TRBV19 and TRBJ2-7 gives the whole variable domain DGGITQSPKYLFRKEGQNVTLSCEQNLNHDAMYWYRQDPGQGLRLIYYSQIVNDFQKGDIAEGYSVSREKKESFPLTVTSAQKNPTAFYLCASSIGTADQSGEQYFGPGTRLTVT.

The V and J genes are TRBV7-9 and TRBJ2-2; D remains unclear. The CDR3 is 16 residues long. The V end was cut by 5 bases, the J end by 2 bases, with 15 bases between. Germline CDR1 reads SEHNR; CDR2 reads FQNEAQ (reference sequence). The CDR3, as DNA: TGTGCCAGCAGCCCGCCTGAGCCCTTAAACACCGGGGAGCTGTTTTTT. Translation gives CASSPPEPLNTGELFF. The whole variable domain, remainder taken from reference TRBV7-9 and TRBJ2-2, is DTGVSQNPRHKITKRGQNVTFRCDPISEHNRLYWYRQTLGQGPEFLTYFQNEAQLEKSRLLSDRFSAERPKGSFSTLEIQRTEQGDSAMYLCASSPPEPLNTGELFFGEGSRLTVL.

J is TRBJ1-2 and V is TRBV6-5; 7 nucleotides line up with TRBD1. With V trimmed by 4 bases and J by 0 bases, 5 bases remained unmatched. The CDR3 is made up of 15 amino acids. Germline loops: CDR1 MNHEY, CDR2 SVGAGI. CDR3 DNA sequence: TGTGCCAGCAGTTTCGCGGGACAGACTAACTATGGCTACACCTTC. This encodes CASSFAGQTNYGYTF.

The chain is built from TRBV11-2 and TRBJ2-7, with a possible D match to TRBD2 (5 bases). V was cut by 3 bases and J by 4 bases, with 13 bases left in between. Germline assignment: CDR1 SGHAT and CDR2 FQNNGV. CDR3 length: 14 amino acids. The CDR3 DNA reads as TGTGCCAGCAGCTTGGACTGGACGGGATACGAGCAGTACTTC. It is translated as CASSLDWTGYEQYF.

The DNA of the CDR3 is TGTGCCAGCCGAGATAACAATGAGCAGTTCTTC. It yields the protein CASRDNNEQFF. The chain couples TRBV7-2 to TRBJ2-1; no definite D call. The CDR3 extends over 11 amino acids. Trimming stripped 8 bases from V and 5 bases from J, with 7 bases between. Per the germline V gene, CDR1 is SGHTA and CDR2 is FQGNSA.